These T cell receptor beta chains were read from a single sample in a study of CD8 T cells in Susac syndrome. One entry per CDR3 protein results from TCRdb running MiXCR on the immunoSEQ multiplex PCR reads. The data show roughly 200,000 distinct CDR3 sequences, about 95% seen once. The sample was CD4+ T cells from PBMCs. Receptor source: a human donor with Susac syndrome. CDR3s include the opening cysteine and the closing phenylalanine or tryptophan. D genes are given only for firm matches. Clone size, where shown, is once, few, many, or a class for clones that have expanded.

D,size,V,J,length,DNA,CDR3
TRBD1,once,TRBV20-1,TRBJ2-5,15,TGCAGTGCTACCCAGGACAGGGGCGCTAGGGAGACCCAGTACTTC,CSATQDRGARETQYF
.,.,TRBV29-1,TRBJ1-1,11,TGCAGCGTCGACAAAGGGACTGAAGCTTTCTTT,CSVDKGTEAFF
TRBD2,.,TRBV6-2/TRBV6-3,TRBJ2-2,19,TGTGCCAGCAGCCCTGTTGGGGGTAGCGGGAGAGGAAACACCGGGGAGCTGTTTTTT,CASSPVGGSGRGNTGELFF
TRBD2,.,TRBV20-1,TRBJ2-5,14,TGCAGTGCTAGCCCTAGCGGGAGGCAAGAGACCCAGTACTTC,CSASPSGRQETQYF
.,.,TRBV5-1,TRBJ2-7,13,TGCGCCAGCAGATCGGGACTCGATTACGAGCAGTACTTC,CASRSGLDYEQYF
TRBD1,.,TRBV2,TRBJ2-7,13,TGTGCCAGCAGACAGGGGAGCTCCTACGAGCAGTACTTC,CASRQGSSYEQYF
.,.,TRBV3-1,TRBJ1-2,14,TGTGCCAGCAGTCACAAGGCCAGGGACTATGGCTACACCTTC,CASSHKARDYGYTF
.,.,TRBV7-3,TRBJ1-1,13,TGTGCCAGCAAGGAAAAGACGAACACTGAAGCTTTCTTT,CASKEKTNTEAFF
.,once,TRBV3-1,TRBJ2-5,13,TGTGCCAGCAGCCAATGGACACAAGAGACCCAGTACTTC,CASSQWTQETQYF
TRBD1,.,TRBV7-2,TRBJ1-1,15,TGTGCCAGCAGCTTAGCGACAGGGGTGGATACTGAAGCTTTCTTT,CASSLATGVDTEAFF
TRBD2,.,TRBV5-1,TRBJ2-3,15,TGCGCCAGCAGCTATAGCGGGAGTGGGACAGATACGCAGTATTTT,CASSYSGSGTDTQYF
.,.,TRBV28,TRBJ1-5,12,TGTGCCAGCAGCGAAAACAATCAGCCCCAGCATTTT,CASSENNQPQHF
.,once,TRBV5-8,TRBJ2-5,17,TGTGCCAGCAGCTTGGGGACGGCCGGGACTTTTGGGGAGACCCAGTACTTC,CASSLGTAGTFGETQYF
TRBD2,once,TRBV5-6,TRBJ2-5,16,TGTGCCAGCAGCTTTGCGACTAGCGGCAAAGTAGGGACCCAGTACTTC,CASSFATSGKVGTQYF
.,.,TRBV4-3,TRBJ2-6,16,TGCGCCAGCAGCCAAGAACCCGGCTCTGGGGCCAACGTCCTGACTTTC,CASSQEPGSGANVLTF
TRBD2,.,TRBV11-2,TRBJ2-7,14,TGTGCCAGCAGCTCCGGGGGGACCTCCTACGAGCAGTACTTC,CASSSGGTSYEQYF
.,.,TRBV20-1,TRBJ2-7,14,TGCAGTGCTAGAGGTCGACAGATTACCTACGAGCAGTACTTC,CSARGRQITYEQYF
TRBD1,.,TRBV15,TRBJ1-4,18,TGTGCCACCAGCAGTTTCTCCGGGACAGGGGCAACTAATGAAAAACTGTTTTTT,CATSSFSGTGATNEKLFF
TRBD2,once,TRBV2,TRBJ2-5,17,TGTGCCAGCAGCCGGGGACTAGCGGGGGCCCGGGGAGAGACCCAGTACTTC,CASSRGLAGARGETQYF
.,.,TRBV3-1,TRBJ1-1,13,TGTGCCAGCACCAGACAGCTGAACACTGAAGCTTTCTTT,CASTRQLNTEAFF
.,.,TRBV20-1,TRBJ2-5,14,TGCAGTGCCCCCGGCCAGGGAATACAAGAGACCCAGTACTTC,CSAPGQGIQETQYF
.,.,TRBV15,TRBJ2-5,14,TGTGCCACCAGCAGAGACAGCTATCAAGAGACCCAGTACTTC,CATSRDSYQETQYF
TRBD2,.,TRBV27,TRBJ2-7,17,TGTGCCAGCAGTTTCAGTGGACTAGCGGGAGGGCCTTACGAGCAGTACTTC,CASSFSGLAGGPYEQYF
.,.,TRBV5-1,TRBJ1-1,16,TGCGCCAGCAGCTTCCGGTTGATCAGGGACGGCACTGAAGCTTTCTTT,CASSFRLIRDGTEAFF
TRBD1,.,TRBV7-2,TRBJ2-7,12,TGTGCCAGCAGCCCGGACAGGCCCGAGCAGTACTTC,CASSPDRPEQYF
TRBD1,.,TRBV6-5,TRBJ1-1,17,TGTGCCAGCAGTTACTCTCTACCGGGACAGGGGAACACTGAAGCTTTCTTT,CASSYSLPGQGNTEAFF